What follows is one T cell receptor (beta chain) and its context. This sample stems from a study of CD8 T cells in Susac syndrome. CDR3 length equals 12 residues. V shed 5 bases and J shed 4 bases, with 11 bases lying between them. Germline CDR1 is DFQATT and CDR2 is SNEGSKA (reference sequence). From blood CD8+ and CD4+ T cells, the TCR beta chain was sequenced. While serving as controls, healthy donors were matched for age and sex. Reverse transcription of about 0.5 to 1 ug RNA was performed with random hexamers. Amplification of TCR beta CDR3 by immunoSEQ multiplex PCR spanned 54 Vbeta and 13 Jbeta. One entry per CDR3 protein results from TCRdb running MiXCR on the immunoSEQ multiplex PCR reads. The sample shows 150,000 to 200,000 distinct CDR3 sequences, around 96% of them seen only once.

Material for sequencing was CD4+ T cells from PBMCs. V usage is TRBV20-1 and J usage is TRBJ1-2; D is perhaps TRBD1 (5 bases). The sequence came from a human donor in good health. This CDR3 reads CSASDRSYGYTF. DNA of the CDR3: TGCAGTGCTTCTGACAGAAGCTATGGCTACACCTTC.